This T cell receptor (beta chain) was sequenced in a study of shared clonotypes between healthy human individuals. Overall study results and limits: About 5% of naive CD4 clonotypes were common to a handful of donors. Rarefaction gave evidence that sorted-subset sequencing remained incomplete despite large depth.

This CDR3 region has 12 residues. Every immunoSEQ plate was one replicate of a subset's evenly spread DNA. The repertoire was sequenced with immunoSEQ multiplex PCR; TCRdb's copy has only in-frame clones and lacks some. The table has a few million clones, more than 85% seen once. All the donors were Caucasian adults who lived in Nashville, Tennessee. Remarks on this clone: Its antigen is not known.

The genes are TRBV21-1 and TRBJ2-7; the table's D call TRBD2 went unverified against the DNA. TRBV21-1 is reported as a pseudogene. The clonotype comes from a man between 18 and 35 years old in good health. Some clones in this sample may be carry-over from other donors' samples. The sequenced sample was naive CD4+ T cells from PBMCs. Subset reported: CD45RA+ positively selected. This chain's CDR3 is CASSKVSTQQYF. The CDR3 DNA is TGTGCCAGCAGCAAAGTTTCCACTCAGCAGTACTTC.